These T cell receptor beta chains were read from a single sample in a study of OX40 agonist ivuxolimab in advanced cancers. Measured with immunoSEQ multiplex PCR; TCRdb has only the in-frame clones, and not every one. The sample lists about 58,000 clones, around nine tenths occurring once. Specimen: CD4+ or CD8+ T cells sorted from blood, collected in a trial of the OX40 agonist ivuxolimab. The source of these receptors is an adult with an advanced solid tumor such as melanoma, head and neck, liver or kidney cancer. Both conserved end residues are part of each CDR3. A D gene is named only where the DNA matches it firmly. Clone sizes are given selectively: once, few, many, or a class where the clone is expanded.

j_gene: TRBJ2-5; v_gene: TRBV4-2; abundance: .; d_gene: TRBD2; CDR3nt: TGTGCCAGCAGCCCAGCGGAAGGGCTAGCGGAAGAGACCCAGTACTTC; CDR3aa: CASSPAEGLAEETQYF
j_gene: TRBJ2-1; v_gene: TRBV7-7; abundance: .; d_gene: TRBD2; CDR3nt: TGTGCTAGCAGCCGATTCCTAGCGGCATACAATGAGCAGTTCTTC; CDR3aa: CASSRFLAAYNEQFF
j_gene: TRBJ2-7; v_gene: TRBV18; abundance: .; d_gene: .; CDR3nt: TGTGCCAGCTCACCAGGGGGACCCGGACGGGAGCAGTACTTC; CDR3aa: CASSPGGPGREQYF
j_gene: TRBJ1-4; v_gene: TRBV15; abundance: .; d_gene: .; CDR3nt: TGTGCCACCAGCTATCGACGAGGGACAAATGAAAAACTGTTTTTT; CDR3aa: CATSYRRGTNEKLFF
j_gene: TRBJ2-7; v_gene: TRBV29-1; abundance: .; d_gene: .; CDR3nt: TGCAGCGTTGAATGGGGCACCTACGAGCAGTACTTC; CDR3aa: CSVEWGTYEQYF
j_gene: TRBJ1-1; v_gene: TRBV2; abundance: .; d_gene: .; CDR3nt: TGTGCCAGCAGTGGACCGGTGGGTGCGAACACTGAAGCTTTCTTT; CDR3aa: CASSGPVGANTEAFF
j_gene: TRBJ1-2; v_gene: TRBV6-6; abundance: once; d_gene: TRBD1; CDR3nt: TGTGCCAGCAGAAGACAGGGTAGAAACTATGGCTACACCTTC; CDR3aa: CASRRQGRNYGYTF
j_gene: TRBJ2-2; v_gene: TRBV19; abundance: .; d_gene: TRBD2; CDR3nt: TGTGCCAGTAGTAGACAACGGACTAGCGGAGCCCACGGCACCGGGGAGCTGTTTTTT; CDR3aa: CASSRQRTSGAHGTGELFF
j_gene: TRBJ1-1; v_gene: TRBV9; abundance: .; d_gene: .; CDR3nt: TGTGCCAGCAGCCCTCAGACAGGGAACACTGAAGCTTTCTTT; CDR3aa: CASSPQTGNTEAFF
j_gene: TRBJ1-2; v_gene: TRBV4-3; abundance: .; d_gene: .; CDR3nt: TGCGCCAGCAGCCAACAGGGCCTCTATGGCTACACCTTC; CDR3aa: CASSQQGLYGYTF
j_gene: TRBJ1-5; v_gene: TRBV19; abundance: .; d_gene: TRBD1; CDR3nt: TGTGCCAGTAGACAGGGGGCGGGTAATCAGCCCCAGCATTTT; CDR3aa: CASRQGAGNQPQHF
j_gene: TRBJ2-7; v_gene: TRBV29-1; abundance: .; d_gene: .; CDR3nt: TGCAGCGTTGAAGTAGCCTACGAGCAGTACTTC; CDR3aa: CSVEVAYEQYF
j_gene: TRBJ2-7; v_gene: TRBV19; abundance: .; d_gene: .; CDR3nt: TGTGCCAGTAGTCTCGCCGGGACACTATCCCAAGTCGAGCAGTACTTC; CDR3aa: CASSLAGTLSQVEQYF
j_gene: TRBJ2-2; v_gene: TRBV9; abundance: .; d_gene: .; CDR3nt: TGTGCCAGCAGCGTAGAGGGGCTTTACGGGGAGCTGTTTTTT; CDR3aa: CASSVEGLYGELFF
j_gene: TRBJ2-3; v_gene: TRBV19; abundance: .; d_gene: .; CDR3nt: TGTGCCAGTAGTATGGGAGCTAATCCTAGCACAGATACGCAGTATTTT; CDR3aa: CASSMGANPSTDTQYF
j_gene: TRBJ2-3; v_gene: TRBV30; abundance: .; d_gene: .; CDR3nt: TGTGCCTGGCACCCGGGGGAGACTAGCACAGATACGCAGTATTTT; CDR3aa: CAWHPGETSTDTQYF
j_gene: TRBJ1-1; v_gene: TRBV13; abundance: .; d_gene: .; CDR3nt: TGTGCCAGCAGCTTATCGACAGAGGGTGCAGCTTTCTTT; CDR3aa: CASSLSTEGAAFF
j_gene: TRBJ2-5; v_gene: TRBV5-8; abundance: .; d_gene: TRBD1; CDR3nt: TGTGCCAGCAGCCTCTGGGACAGGGGTGAGACCCAGTACTTC; CDR3aa: CASSLWDRGETQYF
j_gene: TRBJ2-7; v_gene: TRBV5-1; abundance: .; d_gene: .; CDR3nt: TGCGCCAGCAGGGGTTGGGACGGTTCCTACGAGCAGTACTTC; CDR3aa: CASRGWDGSYEQYF
j_gene: TRBJ2-1; v_gene: TRBV19; abundance: .; d_gene: TRBD1; CDR3nt: TGTGCCAGTAGTTTGGGACAGGCCAACAATGAGCAGTTCTTC; CDR3aa: CASSLGQANNEQFF
j_gene: TRBJ2-7; v_gene: TRBV14; abundance: few; d_gene: .; CDR3nt: TGTGCCAGCAGCCAAGCCTTCTCCAAGACGTTCGCGTACGAGCAGTACTTC; CDR3aa: CASSQAFSKTFAYEQYF
j_gene: TRBJ1-2; v_gene: TRBV5-1; abundance: .; d_gene: .; CDR3nt: TGCGCCAGCAGCTTAGGAGCGGAGAACTATGGCTACACCTTC; CDR3aa: CASSLGAENYGYTF
j_gene: TRBJ1-5; v_gene: TRBV29-1; abundance: .; d_gene: .; CDR3nt: TGCAGCGTTGGTGACCATGATGGGACGCAGCCCCAGCATTTT; CDR3aa: CSVGDHDGTQPQHF
j_gene: TRBJ1-2; v_gene: TRBV6-5; abundance: .; d_gene: .; CDR3nt: TGTGCCAGCATGAGGCCAGGAAACTATGGCTACACCTTC; CDR3aa: CASMRPGNYGYTF
j_gene: TRBJ2-2; v_gene: TRBV6-4; abundance: .; d_gene: .; CDR3nt: TGTGCCAGCAGTGAGACGATAACCGGGGAGCTGTTTTTT; CDR3aa: CASSETITGELFF
j_gene: TRBJ2-2; v_gene: TRBV5-1; abundance: .; d_gene: .; CDR3nt: TGCGCCAGCAGCATACAGGGGAACACCGGGGAGCTGTTTTTT; CDR3aa: CASSIQGNTGELFF
j_gene: TRBJ2-7; v_gene: TRBV30; abundance: .; d_gene: TRBD2; CDR3nt: TGTGCCTGGAACTCCGGGGGGGAGCAGTACTTC; CDR3aa: CAWNSGGEQYF
j_gene: TRBJ2-7; v_gene: TRBV7-9; abundance: once; d_gene: .; CDR3nt: TGTGCCAGCAGCACGACAGCCTACTCCTACGAGCAGTACTTC; CDR3aa: CASSTTAYSYEQYF
j_gene: TRBJ2-1; v_gene: TRBV11-2; abundance: few; d_gene: .; CDR3nt: TGTGCCAGCAGCTTAGGACTTATCAATGAGCAGTTCTTC; CDR3aa: CASSLGLINEQFF
j_gene: TRBJ2-5; v_gene: TRBV4-1; abundance: .; d_gene: .; CDR3nt: TGCGCCAGCAGCCAATACTGGGCAGAGACCCAGTACTTC; CDR3aa: CASSQYWAETQYF
j_gene: TRBJ1-1; v_gene: TRBV6-6; abundance: .; d_gene: .; CDR3nt: TGTGCCAGCAGTCGACAGGCGATGAACACTGAAGCTTTCTTT; CDR3aa: CASSRQAMNTEAFF
j_gene: TRBJ1-1; v_gene: TRBV7-2; abundance: .; d_gene: .; CDR3nt: TGTGCCAGCAGCATTCAGGGACTCGGCACTGAAGCTTTCTTT; CDR3aa: CASSIQGLGTEAFF
j_gene: TRBJ2-5; v_gene: TRBV4-3; abundance: .; d_gene: TRBD1; CDR3nt: TGCGCCAGCAGCCGGACAGGGGTACAGGGAGAGACCCAGTACTTC; CDR3aa: CASSRTGVQGETQYF